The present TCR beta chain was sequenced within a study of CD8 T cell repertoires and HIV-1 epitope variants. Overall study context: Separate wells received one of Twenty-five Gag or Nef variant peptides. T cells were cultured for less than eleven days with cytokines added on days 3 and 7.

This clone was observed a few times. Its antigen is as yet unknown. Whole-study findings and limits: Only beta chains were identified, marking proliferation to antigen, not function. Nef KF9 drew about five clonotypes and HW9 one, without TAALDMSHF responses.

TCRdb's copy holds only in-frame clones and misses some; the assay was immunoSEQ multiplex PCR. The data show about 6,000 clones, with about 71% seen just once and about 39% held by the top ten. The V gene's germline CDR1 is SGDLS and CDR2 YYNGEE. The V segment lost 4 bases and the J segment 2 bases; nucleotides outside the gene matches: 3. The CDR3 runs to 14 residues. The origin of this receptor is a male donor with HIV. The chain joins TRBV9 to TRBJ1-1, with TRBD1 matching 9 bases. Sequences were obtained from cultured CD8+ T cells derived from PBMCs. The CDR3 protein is CASSLTGGNTEAFF. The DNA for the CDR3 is TGTGCCAGCAGCTTGACAGGGGGAAACACTGAAGCTTTCTTT.